This is a list of T cell receptor beta chains from one sample in a study of blood T cell repertoires in COVID-19. Here immunoSEQ multiplex PCR was the method, and the copy in TCRdb shows in-frame clones only, minus some. The table records some 180,000 clones, 75% to 85% of them present only once. Sequenced input: peripheral blood. Receptors originate from a man in his fifties or sixties with acute or convalescent COVID-19. CDR3s include the opening cysteine and the closing phenylalanine or tryptophan. Fields, in order: V gene, clone size, J gene, D gene, CDR3 protein, CDR3 DNA. D genes are given only for firm matches. Rows give clone size only sometimes, using once, few, many, or a class for an expanded clone.

TRBV5-1	.	TRBJ1-4	TRBD1	CASRRQGEGEKLFF	TGCGCCAGCAGACGACAGGGGGAGGGTGAAAAACTGTTTTTT
TRBV27	.	TRBJ2-6	.	CASSPRVVTGANVLTF	TGTGCCAGCAGTCCCCGGGTCGTTACTGGGGCCAACGTCCTGACTTTC
TRBV29-1	once	TRBJ2-1	.	CSVASASSYNEQFF	TGCAGCGTTGCTTCCGCTAGCTCCTACAATGAGCAGTTCTTC
TRBV11-2	.	TRBJ1-1	TRBD1	CASSLGWTGVGTEAFF	TGTGCCAGCAGCCTAGGGTGGACAGGGGTGGGCACTGAAGCTTTCTTT
TRBV21-1	.	TRBJ2-5	.	CASSKGPKRADQETQYF	TGTGCCAGCAGCAAAGGGCCTAAGCGGGCAGATCAAGAGACCCAGTACTTC
TRBV7-3	.	TRBJ1-6	.	CASSPGVGNSPLHF	TGTGCCAGCAGCCCCGGGGTAGGGAATTCACCCCTCCACTTT
TRBV10-2	.	TRBJ2-7	TRBD2	CASRGRLAADYEQYF	TGCGCCAGCCGGGGCAGACTAGCGGCAGACTACGAGCAGTACTTC
TRBV11-2	.	TRBJ1-1	TRBD1	CASSLLQGLRTEAFF	TGTGCCAGCAGCTTATTACAGGGGTTGCGCACTGAAGCTTTCTTT
TRBV7-2	.	TRBJ2-3	TRBD2	CASSPWGSGRTGTDTQYF	TGTGCCAGCAGCCCGTGGGGTAGCGGGAGGACTGGAACAGATACGCAGTATTTT
TRBV12-3/TRBV12-4	.	TRBJ1-4	TRBD1	CASGWTGNEKLFF	TGTGCCAGCGGGTGGACAGGGAATGAAAAACTGTTTTTT
TRBV28	few	TRBJ1-5	TRBD1	CASTSRGGTGRDQPQHF	TGTGCCAGCACAAGTCGTGGAGGGACAGGACGGGATCAGCCCCAGCATTTT
TRBV3-1/TRBV3-2	.	TRBJ2-3	TRBD2	CASSQVGLAGIDTQYF	TGTGCCAGCAGCCAAGTGGGACTAGCGGGGATCGATACGCAGTATTTT
TRBV27	few	TRBJ1-1	.	CASGRAGNTEAFF	TGTGCCAGTGGGAGGGCGGGGAACACTGAAGCTTTCTTT
TRBV7-2	.	TRBJ2-1	.	CASSWGGAEQFF	TGTGCCAGCAGCTGGGGGGGGGCTGAGCAGTTCTTC
TRBV3-1/TRBV3-2	.	TRBJ1-2	TRBD1	CASSQGTGGPYGYTF	TGTGCCAGCAGCCAAGGGACAGGGGGACCCTATGGCTACACCTTC
TRBV12-2	.	TRBJ2-1	.	CASRLVGPGLAGGNEQFF	TGTGCAAGTCGCTTAGTAGGGCCGGGACTAGCGGGGGGCAATGAGCAGTTCTTC
TRBV5-1	.	TRBJ2-6	.	CASSLEGAGANVLTF	TGCGCCAGCAGCTTGGAGGGGGCTGGGGCCAACGTCCTGACTTTC
TRBV6-1	once	TRBJ1-6	.	CASSEVQAIQNSPLHF	TGTGCCAGCAGTGAAGTGCAGGCCATCCAGAATTCACCCCTCCACTTT
TRBV5-5	.	TRBJ1-5	.	CASSQYGQGYQPQHF	TGTGCCAGCAGCCAATACGGGCAGGGCTATCAGCCCCAGCATTTT
TRBV9	.	TRBJ2-5	TRBD2	CAPRPQRRGGETQYF	TGTGCCCCCCGCCCCCAACGGCGGGGGGGGGAGACCCAGTACTTC
TRBV9	.	TRBJ2-5	TRBD1	CASSVGVRTGSETQYF	TGTGCCAGCAGCGTAGGAGTACGGACAGGCTCGGAGACCCAGTACTTC
TRBV3-1/TRBV3-2	.	TRBJ1-1	TRBD1	CASSRGGNLNTEAFF	TGTGCCAGCAGCCGAGGGGGCAACCTGAACACTGAAGCTTTCTTT
TRBV6-2/TRBV6-3	once	TRBJ2-7	TRBD2	CASSYVGGALYEQYF	TGTGCCAGCAGTTACGTCGGGGGGGCCCTCTACGAGCAGTACTTC
TRBV7-9	.	TRBJ2-5	.	CASSLAGGGQYQETQYF	TGTGCCAGCAGCTTAGCGGGCGGGGGCCAGTACCAAGAGACCCAGTACTTC
TRBV6-5	.	TRBJ1-5	.	CASLYAAGSNQPQHF	TGTGCCAGCCTATATGCTGCAGGCAGCAATCAGCCCCAGCATTTT
TRBV30	.	TRBJ1-1	TRBD1	CAWSGRTGNTEAFF	TGTGCCTGGAGTGGGCGGACAGGAAACACTGAAGCTTTCTTT
TRBV20-1	.	TRBJ1-2	.	CSARDRYGYTF	TGCAGTGCTAGAGATCGGTATGGCTACACCTTC
TRBV15	.	TRBJ1-2	.	CATSSYSGGVYGYTF	TGTGCCACCAGCTCCTACTCGGGGGGTGTGTATGGCTACACCTTC
TRBV6-5	.	TRBJ1-6	.	CASQDGLHSPLHF	TGTGCCAGCCAGGACGGACTCCATTCACCCCTCCACTTT